This T cell receptor (beta chain) came from a study of T cell responses to AZD1222 COVID-19 vaccine. The J segment lost 4 bases and the V segment lost 2 bases, leaving 3 bases of the junction unmatched. This CDR3 comprises 14 residues. Per germline, CDR1 MNHEY and CDR2 SVGEGT. Repertoires were generated with immunoSEQ multiplex PCR, while TCRdb's copy carries only in-frame clones and drops some. This sample carries about 150,000 clones, approximately 85% of them seen once, and the ten largest clones take less than 9.5%. Here the sequenced sample was peripheral blood, taken 28 days after the second dose of the MenACWY control vaccine. This sequence was found in an adult who received the MenACWY meningococcal vaccine as a control. The J gene is TRBJ1-2, the V gene TRBV6-2 or TRBV6-3, with TRBD1 identical over 8 bases. The CDR3 spells CASSYGGTGYGYTF. Written as DNA, the CDR3 is TGTGCCAGCAGTTACGGAGGGACAGGCTATGGCTACACCTTC.